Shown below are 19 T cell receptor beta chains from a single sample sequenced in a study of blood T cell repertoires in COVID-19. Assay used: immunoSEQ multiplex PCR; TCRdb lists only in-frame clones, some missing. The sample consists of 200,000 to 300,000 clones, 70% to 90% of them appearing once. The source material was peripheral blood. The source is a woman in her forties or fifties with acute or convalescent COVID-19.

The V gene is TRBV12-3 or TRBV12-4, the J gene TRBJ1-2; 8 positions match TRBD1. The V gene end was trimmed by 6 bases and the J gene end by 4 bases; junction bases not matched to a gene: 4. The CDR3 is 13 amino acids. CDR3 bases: TGTGCCAGCAGCCGTGGACAGGGCTATGGCTACACCTTC. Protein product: CASSRGQGYGYTF.

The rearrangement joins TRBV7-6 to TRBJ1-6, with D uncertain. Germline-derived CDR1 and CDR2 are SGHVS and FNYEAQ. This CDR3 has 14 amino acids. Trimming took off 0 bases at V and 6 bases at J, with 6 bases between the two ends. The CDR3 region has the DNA TGTGCCAGCAGCTTAGCCAGTCTTAATTCACCCCTCCACTTT. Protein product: CASSLASLNSPLHF.

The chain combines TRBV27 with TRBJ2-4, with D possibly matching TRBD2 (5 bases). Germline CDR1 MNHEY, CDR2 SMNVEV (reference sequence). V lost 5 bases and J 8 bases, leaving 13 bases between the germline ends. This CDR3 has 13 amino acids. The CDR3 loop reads CASSIGLLDIQYF. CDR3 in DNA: TGTGCCAGCAGTATTGGACTGCTGGACATTCAGTACTTC.

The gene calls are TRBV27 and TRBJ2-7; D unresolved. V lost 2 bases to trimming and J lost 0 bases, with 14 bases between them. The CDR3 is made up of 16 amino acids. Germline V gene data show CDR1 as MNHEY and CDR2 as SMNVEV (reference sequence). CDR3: CASSLGSGYLSYEQYF. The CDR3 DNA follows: TGTGCCAGCAGTTTAGGGTCGGGTTACCTCTCCTACGAGCAGTACTTC.

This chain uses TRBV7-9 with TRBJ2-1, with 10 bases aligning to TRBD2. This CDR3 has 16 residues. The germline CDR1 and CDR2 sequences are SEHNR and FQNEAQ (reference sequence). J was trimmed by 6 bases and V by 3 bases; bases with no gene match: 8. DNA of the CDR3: TGTGCCAGCAGCTTCCCCCTAGCGGGAGACCCCAATGAGCAGTTCTTC. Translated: CASSFPLAGDPNEQFF.

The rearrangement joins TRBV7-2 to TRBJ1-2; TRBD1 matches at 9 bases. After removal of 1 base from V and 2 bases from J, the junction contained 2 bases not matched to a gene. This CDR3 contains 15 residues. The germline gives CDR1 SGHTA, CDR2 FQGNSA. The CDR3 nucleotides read TGTGCCAGCAGCTTAGACAGGGGGCAAAACTATGGCTACACCTTC. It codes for CASSLDRGQNYGYTF.

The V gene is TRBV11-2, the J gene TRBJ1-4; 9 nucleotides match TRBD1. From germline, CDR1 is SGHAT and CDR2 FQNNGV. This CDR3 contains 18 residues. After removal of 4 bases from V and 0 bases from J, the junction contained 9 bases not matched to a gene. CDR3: CASSWGQGTATTNEKLFF. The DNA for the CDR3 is TGTGCCAGCAGCTGGGGACAGGGAACCGCGACAACTAATGAAAAACTGTTTTTT.

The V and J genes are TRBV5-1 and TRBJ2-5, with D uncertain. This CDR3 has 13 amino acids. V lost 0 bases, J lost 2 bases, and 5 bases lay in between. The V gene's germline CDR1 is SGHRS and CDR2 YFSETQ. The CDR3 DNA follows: TGCGCCAGCAGCTTGGCAGAACAAGAGACCCAGTACTTC. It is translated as CASSLAEQETQYF.

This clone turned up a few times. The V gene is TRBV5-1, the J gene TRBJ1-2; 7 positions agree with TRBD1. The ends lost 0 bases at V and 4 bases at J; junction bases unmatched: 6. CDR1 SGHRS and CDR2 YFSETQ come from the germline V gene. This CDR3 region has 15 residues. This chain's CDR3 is CASSLADRRGYGYTF. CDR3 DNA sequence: TGCGCCAGCAGCTTGGCGGACAGGCGGGGCTATGGCTACACCTTC.

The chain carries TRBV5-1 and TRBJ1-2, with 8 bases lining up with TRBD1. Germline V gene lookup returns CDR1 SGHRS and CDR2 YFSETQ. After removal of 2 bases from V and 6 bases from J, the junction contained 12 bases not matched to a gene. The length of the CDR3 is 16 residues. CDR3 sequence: CASSFVQGGREDGYTF. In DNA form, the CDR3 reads TGCGCCAGCAGCTTCGTACAGGGGGGACGTGAGGATGGCTACACCTTC. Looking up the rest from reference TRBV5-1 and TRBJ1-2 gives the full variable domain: KAGVTQTPRYLIKTRGQQVTLSCSPISGHRSVSWYQQTPGQGLQFLFEYFSETQRNKGNFPGRFSGRQFSNSRSEMNVSTLELGDSALYLCASSFVQGGREDGYTFGSGTRLTVV.

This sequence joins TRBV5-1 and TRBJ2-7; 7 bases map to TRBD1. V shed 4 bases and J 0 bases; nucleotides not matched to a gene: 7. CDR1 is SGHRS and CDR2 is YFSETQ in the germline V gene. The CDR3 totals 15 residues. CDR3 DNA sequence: TGCGCCAGCAGCCAGACAGGGTCACGCTCCTACGAGCAGTACTTC. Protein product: CASSQTGSRSYEQYF.

The CDR3 reads CASSSHPTSGRIEQYF. CDR3 in DNA: TGTGCCAGCAGTTCACACCCTACTAGCGGGAGAATCGAGCAGTACTTC. This chain links TRBV27 with TRBJ2-7; 11 bases match TRBD2. This CDR3 is 16 amino acids long. V dropped 4 bases and J dropped 6; count of bases not matched to a gene: 11. In germline, CDR1 is MNHEY, CDR2 SMNVEV (reference sequence).

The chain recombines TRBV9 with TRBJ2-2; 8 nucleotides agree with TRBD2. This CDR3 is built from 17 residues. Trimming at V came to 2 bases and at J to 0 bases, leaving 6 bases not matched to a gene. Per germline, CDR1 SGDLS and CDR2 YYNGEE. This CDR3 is CASSVNSGTSNTGELFF. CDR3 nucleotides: TGTGCCAGCAGCGTGAATAGCGGGACCTCGAACACCGGGGAGCTGTTTTTT.

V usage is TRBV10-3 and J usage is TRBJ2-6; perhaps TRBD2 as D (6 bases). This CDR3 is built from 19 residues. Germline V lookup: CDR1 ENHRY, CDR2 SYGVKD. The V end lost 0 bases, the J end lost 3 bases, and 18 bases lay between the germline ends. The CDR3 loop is CAISESRDSGAFGANVLTF. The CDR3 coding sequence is TGTGCCATCAGTGAGTCGCGGGACTCTGGCGCGTTTGGGGCCAACGTCCTGACTTTC.

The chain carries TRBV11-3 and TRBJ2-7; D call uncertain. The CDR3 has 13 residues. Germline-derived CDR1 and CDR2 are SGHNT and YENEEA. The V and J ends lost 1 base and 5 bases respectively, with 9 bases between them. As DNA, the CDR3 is TGTGCCAGCAGCTTAGTCGGAGAGGACGAGCAGTACTTC. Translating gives CASSLVGEDEQYF. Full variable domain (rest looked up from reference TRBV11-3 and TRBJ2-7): EAGVVQSPRYKIIEKKQPVAFWCNPISGHNTLYWYLQNLGQGPELLIRYENEEAVDDSQLPKDRFSAERLKGVDSTLKIQPAELGDSAVYLCASSLVGEDEQYFGPGTRLTVT.

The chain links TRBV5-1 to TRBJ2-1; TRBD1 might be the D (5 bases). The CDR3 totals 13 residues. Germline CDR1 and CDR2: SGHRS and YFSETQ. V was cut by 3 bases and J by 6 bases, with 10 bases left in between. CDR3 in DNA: TGCGCCAGCAGCTCGACAGCCGCCAATGAGCAGTTCTTC. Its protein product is CASSSTAANEQFF.

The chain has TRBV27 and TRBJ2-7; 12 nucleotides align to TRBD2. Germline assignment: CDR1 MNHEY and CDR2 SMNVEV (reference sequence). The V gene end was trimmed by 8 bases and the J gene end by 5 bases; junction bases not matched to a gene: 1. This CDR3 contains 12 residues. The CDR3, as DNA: TGTGCCAGCCGGACTAGCGGGAACGAGCAGTACTTC. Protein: CASRTSGNEQYF.

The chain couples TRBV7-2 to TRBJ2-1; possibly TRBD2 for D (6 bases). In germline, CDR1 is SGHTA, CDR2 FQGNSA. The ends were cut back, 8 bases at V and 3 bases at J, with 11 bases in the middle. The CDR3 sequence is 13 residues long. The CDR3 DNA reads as TGTGCCAGCCGTAGCGGCGACTACAATGAGCAGTTCTTC. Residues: CASRSGDYNEQFF.

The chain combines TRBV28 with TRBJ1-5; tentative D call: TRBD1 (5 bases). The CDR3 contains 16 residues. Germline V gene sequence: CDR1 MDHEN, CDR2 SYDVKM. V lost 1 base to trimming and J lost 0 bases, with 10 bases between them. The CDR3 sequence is CASSLFGTYSNQPQHF. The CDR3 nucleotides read TGTGCCAGCAGTTTATTCGGGACTTATAGCAATCAGCCCCAGCATTTT. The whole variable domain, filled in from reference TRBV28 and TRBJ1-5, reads DVKVTQSSRYLVKRTGEKVFLECVQDMDHENMFWYRQDPGLGLRLIYFSYDVKMKEKGDIPEGYSVSREKKERFSLILESASTNQTSMYLCASSLFGTYSNQPQHFGDGTRLSIL.